A single sample is the source of the 21 T cell receptor beta chains below, sequenced in a study of T cell changes during pregnancy in multiple sclerosis. Libraries were prepared by immunoSEQ multiplex PCR; TCRdb keeps only in-frame clonotypes and omits some of them. The sample has approximately 96,000 clones, under 95% seen once. The input for sequencing was peripheral blood, taken after pregnancy. Receptors originate from a female donor in good health, enrolled as a control in a pregnancy study.

V gene TRBV29-1 combines with J gene TRBJ2-5; 7 nucleotides line up with TRBD2. Per the germline V gene, CDR1 is SQVTM and CDR2 is ANQGSEA. CDR3 size: 10 residues. CDR3 region: CLGGEKTQYF. The CDR3 DNA follows: TGCCTGGGGGGGGAGAAGACCCAGTACTTC.

The rearrangement links TRBV6-5 to TRBJ1-2; the D gene is possibly TRBD1 (5 bases). CDR3 length equals 11 residues. Germline lookup yields CDR1 MNHEY and CDR2 SVGAGI. Trimming cost V 6 bases and J 8 bases, with 10 bases left between them. For the CDR3, the DNA is TGTGCCAGCAGAGGGGAGGTGGGCTACACCTTC. This codes for CASRGEVGYTF.

The chain has TRBV6-5 and TRBJ1-1, with D unresolved. The CDR3 covers 14 residues. Looked up from germline, CDR1 is MNHEY and CDR2 is SVGAGI. The V gene lost 6 bases and the J gene lost 4 bases, with 15 bases spanning the gap. In DNA, the CDR3 is TGTGCCAGCAGAAAAGGCGGCCGTCTCACTGAAGCTTTCTTT. Translating it yields CASRKGGRLTEAFF.

In this sample, this clone turned up once. The rearrangement links TRBV9 to TRBJ2-7, with 7 bases identical to TRBD1. The CDR3 has 15 amino acids. Unmatched junction bases numbered 6, after V lost 1 base and J lost 2 bases. Germline V gene lookup returns CDR1 SGDLS and CDR2 YYNGEE. Written as DNA, the CDR3 is TGTGCCAGCAGCGTATCTAGGGGGCTGGCCTACGAGCAGTACTTC. Its translation is CASSVSRGLAYEQYF. Filled out from reference TRBV9 and TRBJ2-7, the complete variable domain reads DSGVTQTPKHLITATGQRVTLRCSPRSGDLSVYWYQQSLDQGLQFLIQYYNGEERAKGNILERFSAQQFPDLHSELNLSSLELGDSALYFCASSVSRGLAYEQYFGPGTRLTVT.

This clone was detected only once. CDR3 amino acids: CASSVRGLGNTIYF. The CDR3 bases are TGTGCCAGCAGCGTTCGGGGACTTGGAAACACCATATATTTT. The J gene is TRBJ1-3, the V gene TRBV9, with a tentative D call TRBD1 (5 bases). Between the trimmed V and J ends, which lost 2 bases and 3 bases, there was a span of 9 bases. Germline lookup yields CDR1 SGDLS and CDR2 YYNGEE. The CDR3 loop spans 14 amino acids.

The J gene is TRBJ2-3, the V gene TRBV4-2; 13 bases align to TRBD2. CDR1 is LGHNA and CDR2 is YNFKEQ in the germline V gene. The CDR3 contains 18 residues. After removal of 2 bases from V and 6 bases from J, the junction contained 11 bases not matched to a gene. CDR3 loop: CASSQPRTSGGPEDTQYF. The CDR3 region has the DNA TGTGCCAGCAGCCAACCCCGGACTAGCGGGGGCCCCGAGGATACGCAGTATTTT.

The chain joins TRBV6-5 to TRBJ1-6, with D uncertain. This CDR3 is 15 amino acids long. V gave up 0 bases and J gave up 9 bases, with 12 bases separating them. CDR1 MNHEY and CDR2 SVGAGI come from the germline V gene. The CDR3 DNA is TGTGCCAGCAGTTACTCGCCGGGTGTCGGTTCACCCCTCCACTTT. Its protein product is CASSYSPGVGSPLHF.

This chain connects TRBV19 to TRBJ2-2, with no clear D. Trimming removed 5 bases at V and 5 bases at J, with 9 bases between. Germline V gene sequence: CDR1 LNHDA, CDR2 SQIVND (reference sequence). The CDR3 sequence is 13 residues long. CDR3 protein: CASSLQLTGELFF. CDR3 coding DNA: TGTGCCAGTAGTCTCCAGTTAACCGGGGAGCTGTTTTTT.

V gene TRBV12-5 combines with J gene TRBJ1-1; D uncertain. Between the trimmed V and J ends, which lost 1 base and 7 bases, there was a span of 7 bases. The CDR3 consists of 12 residues. Germline lookup yields CDR1 LGHNT and CDR2 FRNRAP. The CDR3 here is CASGLAVFEAFF. CDR3 nucleotide sequence: TGTGCTAGTGGTTTGGCCGTATTTGAAGCTTTCTTT. Full variable domain (rest looked up from reference TRBV12-5 and TRBJ1-1): DARVTQTPRHKVTEMGQEVTMRCQPILGHNTVFWYRQTMMQGLELLAYFRNRAPLDDSGMPKDRFSAEMPDATLATLKIQPSEPRDSAVYFCASGLAVFEAFFGQGTRLTVV.

This rearrangement joins TRBV5-1 to TRBJ1-1; 7 bases are a match to TRBD1. V lost 1 base and J lost 5; bases outside the gene matches: 20. Germline loops: CDR1 SGHRS, CDR2 YFSETQ. CDR3 length equals 19 residues. CDR3 nucleotide sequence: TGCGCCAGCAGCTTGAATGATCGGGGTACAGGGGCCTGGAGGACTGAAGCTTTCTTT. It specifies CASSLNDRGTGAWRTEAFF.

Worth noting for this clone: Germline and junction disagree at one end, which may indicate a read error. The same CDR3 also results from other DNA sequences found in this sample. The genes are TRBV7-9 and TRBJ2-7; D perhaps matches TRBD2 (5 bases). CDR1 SEHNR and CDR2 FQNEAQ come from the germline V gene (reference sequence). The CDR3 runs to 14 residues. This chain's CDR3 is CASSLDSTWHEQYF. The DNA of the CDR3 is TGTGCCAGCAGCCTGGACTCTACTTGGCACGAGCAGTACTTT.

The chain links TRBV4-1 to TRBJ2-2; 16 bases are shared with TRBD2. Germline CDR1 and CDR2: MGHRA and YSYEKL. V shed 1 base and J 10 bases; nucleotides not matched to a gene: 3. The CDR3 is 16 amino acids. In nucleotides, the CDR3 is TGCGCCAGCAGCCAAGTAGGGACTAGCGGGAGGGAGGAGCTGTTTTTT. As protein: CASSQVGTSGREELFF.

The V gene is TRBV6-5, the J gene TRBJ1-1, with unresolved D. The length of the CDR3 is 13 residues. V lost 7 bases and J 9 bases, leaving 18 bases between the germline ends. CDR1 and CDR2 from the germline V gene are MNHEY and SVGAGI. This CDR3 reads CASKMVGRRQAFF. The CDR3 DNA sequence: TGTGCCAGCAAAATGGTGGGCAGAAGGCAAGCTTTCTTT.

V usage is TRBV10-3 and J usage is TRBJ2-2; TRBD1 is a possible D gene (6 bases). The CDR3 has 17 residues. Germline V gene sequence: CDR1 ENHRY, CDR2 SYGVKD. Deletions cut 6 bases from V and 1 base from J, with 18 bases between. In DNA form, the CDR3 reads TGTGCCATCAGAGGACAGAGGCCCACTGGGAACACCGGGGAGCTGTTTTTT. It specifies CAIRGQRPTGNTGELFF.

This clone was counted once. This chain links TRBV2 with TRBJ2-5; 7 nucleotides match TRBD2. From germline, CDR1 is SNHLY and CDR2 FYNNEI. The V segment lost 3 bases and the J segment 2 bases; nucleotides outside the gene matches: 12. CDR3 size: 17 residues. The CDR3 coding sequence is TGTGCCAGCAGTGACACCGGGGTCCCGGGACTACAAGAGACCCAGTACTTC. Protein: CASSDTGVPGLQETQYF. Looking up the rest from reference TRBV2 and TRBJ2-5 gives the full variable domain: EPEVTQTPSHQVTQMGQEVILRCVPISNHLYFYWYRQILGQKVEFLVSFYNNEISEKSEIFDDQFSVERPDGSNFTLKIRSTKLEDSAMYFCASSDTGVPGLQETQYFGPGTRLLVL.

The V call is TRBV7-9, the J call TRBJ2-7, with a weak D call TRBD1 (5 bases). CDR1 and CDR2 from the germline V gene are SEHNR and FQNEAQ (reference sequence). Trimming cost V 2 bases and J 5 bases, with 10 bases left between them. The CDR3 totals 13 residues. The CDR3 is CASSLSVTDEQYF. The CDR3 nucleotides read TGTGCCAGCAGCTTAAGTGTGACAGACGAGCAGTACTTC.

This chain uses TRBV28 with TRBJ1-2, with 10 nucleotides matching TRBD1. CDR3 size: 15 residues. CDR1 and CDR2 (germline): MDHEN, SYDVKM. V gave up 8 bases and J gave up 4 bases; unmatched junction bases: 10. In nucleotides, the CDR3 is TGTGCCAGCTCGACAGGGGGCCTTCTTACCTATGGCTACACCTTC. As protein: CASSTGGLLTYGYTF.

The CDR3 spells CASTGGWDTGELFF. The CDR3 DNA is TGTGCCAGCACGGGGGGATGGGACACCGGGGAGCTGTTTTTT. The J gene is TRBJ2-2, the V gene TRBV27, with 7 bases aligning to TRBD2. The V gene end was trimmed by 7 bases and the J gene end by 3 bases; junction bases not matched to a gene: 5. Per germline, CDR1 MNHEY and CDR2 SMNVEV (reference sequence). The CDR3 is made up of 14 amino acids.

Here the CDR3 DNA reads TGTGCCAGCAGTTCCTCAATCCTAGCGCGGCAAGAGACCCAGTACTTC. Its protein product is CASSSSILARQETQYF. This sequence joins TRBV6-5 and TRBJ2-5; maybe TRBD2 (6 bases). Germline CDR1 is MNHEY and CDR2 is SVGAGI. This CDR3 spans 16 amino acids. V gave up 4 bases and J gave up 2 bases, with 17 bases separating them.

The chain combines TRBV19 with TRBJ1-2; D may be TRBD1 (5 bases). The CDR3 is 14 amino acids. Germline CDR1 is LNHDA and CDR2 is SQIVND (reference sequence). V lost 10 bases and J 0 bases, leaving 15 bases between the germline ends. The CDR3 DNA reads TGTGCCACGGGGGTGGCCCTAGCTAACTATGGCTACACCTTC. This encodes CATGVALANYGYTF.

This chain links TRBV4-1 with TRBJ1-4; D call uncertain. The CDR3 is made up of 14 amino acids. Germline V gene data show CDR1 as MGHRA and CDR2 as YSYEKL. With 0 bases removed from V and 5 bases from J, the gap between germline ends came to 7 bases. This CDR3 is CASSQEWRNEKLFF. The DNA of the CDR3 is TGCGCCAGCAGCCAAGAATGGCGGAATGAAAAACTGTTTTTT.